This TCR beta chain appears in the sequencing data of a study of cytotoxic CD8 clonotypes in ibrutinib-treated CLL. Background on the study: Overall, 24 responses were partial and 2 complete; following median about 70 months, about 15 patients stayed remitted and about 12 progressed.

The assay was immunoSEQ multiplex PCR, and TCRdb's table has in-frame clones only and misses some. The table lists 35,000 or so clones, 71% of them singletons. This clone was counted only a few times. V lost 8 bases to trimming and J lost 14 bases, with 15 bases between them. The CDR3 extends over 10 amino acids. Germline values: CDR1 SGHVS, CDR2 FQNEAQ. Sequencing was performed on PBMCs, taken at disease progression, from a patient treated with ibrutinib. The V gene is TRBV7-8, the J gene TRBJ1-2; TRBD1 might be the D (6 bases). This sequence was found in a human donor with chronic lymphocytic leukemia. The CDR3 coding sequence is TGTGCCAGCCGCGGACAGAATCTAACCTTC. It yields the protein CASRGQNLTF.